Each of the 32 T cell receptor beta chains below was sequenced from the same sample in a study of blood T cells in healthy people across ages. A second PCR, run for about 7 to 11 cycles, used a sample-barcoded 5' primer plus a J-beta primer mix. TCRdb ran MiXCR on the 5' RACE reads and lists one entry per CDR3 protein. The sample contains 870,000 or so distinct CDR3 sequences, 25% to 30% of which appear only once. Material: blood. The receptors were sampled from a woman older than 75 in good health.

This clonotype appeared many times. V and J are TRBV3-1 and TRBJ2-5, with no clear D. The V end lost 3 bases, the J end lost 2 bases, and 13 bases lay between the germline ends. Germline assignment: CDR1 LGHDT and CDR2 YNNKEL (reference sequence). The CDR3 spans 15 residues. CDR3 sequence (DNA): TGTGCCAGCAGCCAGCAAACAACTACTCAAGAGACCCAGTACTTC. Translation gives CASSQQTTTQETQYF.

This clonotype was detected many times. The rearrangement joins TRBV4-3 to TRBJ2-7, with 12 bases lining up with TRBD1. This CDR3 region has 16 residues. With 4 bases clipped from V and 4 bases from J, the junction kept 8 bases outside the gene matches. Germline V gives CDR1 LGHNA, CDR2 YSLEER. CDR3 in DNA: TGCGCCAGCAGCCCCGGTGCGGGACAGGGGGCTTACGAGCAGTACTTC. Translated: CASSPGAGQGAYEQYF.

The gene calls are TRBV20-1 and TRBJ2-5; D may correspond to TRBD1 or TRBD2 (5 bases each). Trimming shortened V by 3 bases and J by 1 base, and 9 bases separated the two germline ends. Per the germline V gene, CDR1 is DFQATT and CDR2 is SNEGSKA (reference sequence). CDR3 length: 13 amino acids. The CDR3 is CSASRDPQETQYF. CDR3 sequence (DNA): TGCAGTGCTAGTAGGGACCCCCAAGAGACCCAGTACTTC.

J is TRBJ2-7 and V is TRBV12-3 or TRBV12-4, with D perhaps TRBD1 or TRBD2 (5 bases each). The CDR3 covers 12 residues. Trimming removed 6 bases at V and 2 bases at J, with 8 bases between. CDR3 in amino acids: CASRGTAYEQYF. DNA of the CDR3: TGTGCCAGCAGGGGGACGGCCTACGAGCAGTACTTC.

This clonotype was seen repeatedly, ten times or more. A much larger clone differs by one base, so this may be a read error. The gene calls are TRBV6-1 and TRBJ1-2; TRBD1 matches at 7 bases. The germline CDR1 and CDR2 sequences are MNHNS and SASEGT. Trimming took 3 bases from V and 4 from J; bases not matched to a gene: 2. The CDR3 is 13 amino acids. CDR3 amino acids: CASSEDRLYGYTF. CDR3 bases: TGTGCCAGCAGTGAGGACAGGCTCTATGGCTACACCTTC.

This clonotype was counted a few times. This chain uses TRBV27 with TRBJ1-6; no firm D call. Trimming took 3 bases from V and 7 from J, leaving 7 bases between them. CDR3 size: 13 residues. CDR1 and CDR2 from the germline V gene are MNHEY and SMNVEV (reference sequence). The CDR3 loop is CASSFGKNSPLHF. CDR3 sequence (DNA): TGTGCCAGCAGTTTCGGGAAAAATTCACCCCTCCACTTT.

Points on this clonotype: A read error may produce the germline difference seen at one junction end. The V gene is TRBV18, the J gene TRBJ1-2; the match to TRBD1 covers 7 bases. This CDR3 spans 14 amino acids. CDR1 and CDR2 (germline): KGHSH, LQKENI. This CDR3 reads CASPPPDRVYGYTF. The CDR3 DNA is TGTGCCAGCCCACCTCCCGACAGGGTCTATGGCTACACCTTC.

This clonotype has ten or more counts. This sequence joins TRBV20-1 and TRBJ2-7; 9 bases map to TRBD1. The trim removed 5 bases at V and 0 bases at J, leaving 5 bases unmatched. CDR3 length: 14 amino acids. CDR1 and CDR2 (germline): DFQATT, SNEGSKA (reference sequence). The CDR3 nucleotides are TGCAGTGCTTCGGGACAGGGATCCTCCTACGAGCAGTACTTC. It yields the protein CSASGQGSSYEQYF.

To note about this clonotype: Just one base apart from a much larger clone, this may be a read error. The rearrangement uses TRBV5-1 and TRBJ2-5, with 7 bases lining up with TRBD1. This CDR3 contains 14 residues. From germline, CDR1 is SGHRS and CDR2 YFSETQ. The J segment lost 11 bases and the V segment lost 0 bases, leaving 10 bases of the junction unmatched. As DNA, the CDR3 is TGCGCCAGCAGCTTGGACAGGGGCGGCTCTGAGCAGTACTTC. Residues: CASSLDRGGSEQYF.

This clonotype appeared many times. The chain uses TRBV10-3 and TRBJ2-1; 8 bases are shared with TRBD2. CDR1 is ENHRY, CDR2 SYGVKD, per germline. The CDR3 extends over 16 amino acids. Germline trimming cut 1 base from V and 0 bases from J; bases unmatched to any gene: 2. The CDR3 DNA reads as TGTGCCATCAGTGAGTTTAGCGGGGACTCCTACAATGAGCAGTTCTTC. Its translation is CAISEFSGDSYNEQFF.

As regards this clonotype: A much bigger clone sits one base away, suggesting this may be a read error. The V gene is TRBV24-1, the J gene TRBJ2-5; D is perhaps TRBD1 or TRBD2 (5 bases each). The CDR3 totals 14 residues. The ends were cut back, 7 bases at V and 5 bases at J, with 16 bases in the middle. Germline CDR1 reads KGHDR; CDR2 reads SFDVKD. The CDR3 here is CATRDPGTLETQYF. The CDR3 DNA follows: TGTGCCACCAGGGATCCCGGGACGTTGGAGACCCAGTACTTC.

This clonotype has more than one count but fewer than ten. The chain carries TRBV12-3 or TRBV12-4 and TRBJ2-4; unclear D gene. The DNA end is a closer match to TRBJ2-7, so the J assignment may be wrong. The CDR3 is 11 residues long. CDR3 coding DNA: TGTGCCAGCAGTTTTGGTCCCGAGCAGTACTTC. Residues: CASSFGPEQYF.

This clonotype was picked up many times. The J gene is TRBJ2-1, the V gene TRBV11-2; TRBD2 might be the D (7 bases). The V gene lost 5 bases and the J gene lost 10 bases, with 18 bases spanning the gap. The CDR3 is 14 residues long. Germline CDR1 and CDR2: SGHAT and FQNNGV. The CDR3 here is CASSPAWGRGEQFF. Written as DNA, the CDR3 is TGTGCCAGCAGCCCCGCCTGGGGGAGGGGGGAGCAGTTCTTC.

This clonotype was recorded at least ten times. The chain couples TRBV7-9 to TRBJ2-5; D is ambiguous. This CDR3 region has 13 residues. Germline V gene lookup returns CDR1 SEHNR and CDR2 FQNEAQ (reference sequence). Trimming removed 5 bases at V and 4 bases at J, with 11 bases between. The CDR3 is CASSLRHLETQYF. As DNA, the CDR3 is TGTGCCAGCAGCCTAAGACATCTAGAGACCCAGTACTTC.

The V gene is TRBV27, the J gene TRBJ1-1; D gene uncertain. Germline-derived CDR1 and CDR2 are MNHEY and SMNVEV (reference sequence). V lost 8 bases to trimming and J lost 0 bases, with 13 bases between them. CDR3 length equals 14 residues. As DNA, the CDR3 is TGTGCCAGCCAAAAACCAGGCATGAACACTGAAGCTTTCTTT. Translating gives CASQKPGMNTEAFF.

The genes are TRBV6-2 or TRBV6-3 and TRBJ2-3; perhaps TRBD1 as D (6 bases). The ends were cut back, 5 bases at V and 5 bases at J, with 17 bases in the middle. Germline values: CDR1 MNHEY, CDR2 SVGEGT. The CDR3 is made up of 15 amino acids. The CDR3 protein is CASSTMGPRGDTQYF. CDR3 coding DNA: TGTGCCAGCAGTACCATGGGGCCCAGGGGAGATACGCAGTATTTT.

This clonotype was seen at least ten times. The J gene is TRBJ2-1, the V gene TRBV27; 11 bases align to TRBD2. Germline CDR1 is MNHEY and CDR2 is SMNVEV (reference sequence). The CDR3 has 17 amino acids. The trim removed 2 bases at V and 4 bases at J, leaving 7 bases unmatched. This CDR3 is CASSLLGTSGVYNEQFF. Here the CDR3 DNA reads TGTGCCAGCAGTTTACTCGGGACTAGCGGTGTATACAATGAGCAGTTCTTC.

The table lists this clonotype with many counts. The chain carries TRBV20-1 and TRBJ2-2; 10 bases map to TRBD1. Germline CDR1 reads DFQATT; CDR2 reads SNEGSKA (reference sequence). V was clipped by 6 bases and J by 4 bases; unmatched bases: 8. The CDR3 is 15 residues long. CDR3 in DNA: TGCAGTGCCACCGGGACAGGGGCAATCACCGGGGAGCTGTTTTTT. Translation: CSATGTGAITGELFF.

The genes are TRBV7-2 and TRBJ1-6; possible D gene TRBD1, 6 bases. CDR1 is SGHTA and CDR2 is FQGNSA in the germline V gene. The CDR3 runs to 12 residues. V lost 5 bases, J lost 13 bases, and 12 bases lay in between. In DNA, the CDR3 is TGTGCCAGCAGCGTACAAGGGGGTCCCCTCCACTTT. The encoded protein is CASSVQGGPLHF.

V usage is TRBV1 and J usage is TRBJ2-7. TRBV1 is reported as a pseudogene. CDR3 size: 12 residues. CDR3 sequence: CTSSQDGHEQYF. CDR3 DNA sequence: TGCACCAGCAGCCAAGATGGGCATGAGCAGTACTTC.

The CDR3 region is CASSLRGVLNEKLFF. In DNA form, the CDR3 reads TGTGCCAGCAGTTTAAGGGGGGTCCTTAATGAAAAACTGTTTTTT. The chain recombines TRBV28 with TRBJ1-4, with D perhaps TRBD1 (6 bases). CDR1 MDHEN and CDR2 SYDVKM come from the germline V gene. The CDR3 spans 15 residues. Trimming pared 2 bases from V and 4 bases from J, leaving 11 bases between. Full variable domain (remainder filled in from reference TRBV28 and TRBJ1-4): DVKVTQSSRYLVKRTGEKVFLECVQDMDHENMFWYRQDPGLGLRLIYFSYDVKMKEKGDIPEGYSVSREKKERFSLILESASTNQTSMYLCASSLRGVLNEKLFFGSGTQLSVL.

The chain links TRBV7-2 to TRBJ2-3; 14 bases map to TRBD2. J gave up 2 bases and V 4 bases, and 11 bases lay outside the gene matches. The CDR3 is made up of 19 amino acids. In germline, CDR1 is SGHTA, CDR2 FQGNSA. The CDR3 loop reads CASSSRTSGGPAYTDTQYF. CDR3 nucleotides: TGTGCCAGCAGCTCCCGGACTAGCGGGGGGCCAGCCTACACAGATACGCAGTATTTT.

This clonotype has just one count. This may be a read error, as it is one base from a much larger clone. The chain links TRBV18 to TRBJ2-3; D remains unclear. Germline CDR1 and CDR2: KGHSH and LQKENI. This CDR3 has 16 amino acids. Trimming cost V 3 bases and J 5 bases, with 18 bases left between them. The CDR3 protein is CASSPTDVRYKDTQYF. Here the CDR3 DNA reads TGTGCCAGCTCACCCACGGACGTACGCTACAAAGATACGCAGTATTTT.

V usage is TRBV4-1 and J usage is TRBJ1-1; no clear D gene. Germline CDR1 MGHRA, CDR2 YSYEKL. The CDR3 length is 15 residues. Trimming cost V 4 bases and J 0 bases, with 12 bases left between them. In nucleotides, the CDR3 is TGCGCCAGCAGCCCATCCGGCGAACTGAACACTGAAGCTTTCTTT. Protein: CASSPSGELNTEAFF.

This clonotype was observed at least ten times. The V gene is TRBV6-2 or TRBV6-3, the J gene TRBJ1-2; D uncertain. In germline, CDR1 is MNHEY, CDR2 SVGEGT. The ends were cut back, 6 bases at V and 4 bases at J, with 6 bases in the middle. This CDR3 contains 11 residues. CDR3: CASRHSYGYTF. CDR3 in DNA: TGTGCCAGCAGACACAGCTATGGCTACACCTTC.

Ten or more counts support this clonotype. V is TRBV27 and J is TRBJ2-5; 7 bases are a match to TRBD2. The trim removed 4 bases at V and 3 bases at J, leaving 8 bases unmatched. There are 15 residues in the CDR3. Germline-derived CDR1 and CDR2 are MNHEY and SMNVEV (reference sequence). CDR3 sequence (DNA): TGTGCCAGCAGTTCTCTAGGGGCGGGGGAAGAGACCCAGTACTTC. Residues: CASSSLGAGEETQYF.

V is TRBV12-3 or TRBV12-4 and J is TRBJ1-2; perhaps TRBD1 as D (6 bases). The CDR3 has 15 amino acids. Trimming removed 5 bases from V and 5 bases from J, with 18 bases in between. CDR3 loop: CASSPPRQVDYGYTF. CDR3 nucleotides: TGTGCCAGCAGTCCCCCGCGACAGGTTGATTATGGCTACACCTTC.

This clonotype was picked up many times. The chain joins TRBV7-2 to TRBJ1-5; no definite D call. Germline lookup yields CDR1 SGHTA and CDR2 FQGNSA. The CDR3 has 15 amino acids. The ends were cut back, 2 bases at V and 2 bases at J, with 10 bases in the middle. As DNA, the CDR3 is TGTGCCAGCAGCTTATCGAATGGAGGCAATCAGCCCCAGCATTTT. Translated: CASSLSNGGNQPQHF.

This clonotype appeared a few times. The chain combines TRBV11-2 with TRBJ1-3, with 9 bases lining up with TRBD1. J gave up 2 bases and V 7 bases, and 3 bases lay outside the gene matches. The CDR3 is made up of 14 amino acids. Germline V gene lookup returns CDR1 SGHAT and CDR2 FQNNGV. DNA for the CDR3: TGTGCCAGCACCCGGACAGGGGCTGGAAACACCATATATTTT. Translation gives CASTRTGAGNTIYF. Using reference TRBV11-2 and TRBJ1-3 for the parts outside the CDR3, the full variable domain is EAGVAQSPRYKIIEKRQSVAFWCNPISGHATLYWYQQILGQGPKLLIQFQNNGVVDDSQLPKDRFSAERLKGVDSTLKIQPAKLEDSAVYLCASTRTGAGNTIYFGEGSWLTVV.

This clonotype came up many times. The rearrangement links TRBV12-3 or TRBV12-4 to TRBJ1-5; tentative D call: TRBD1 (6 bases). Trimming took off 5 bases at V and 7 bases at J, with 15 bases between the two ends. There are 14 residues in the CDR3. The DNA for the CDR3 is TGTGCCAGCAGTGTCCAACAGGGTCGGCAGCCCCAGCATTTT. The encoded protein is CASSVQQGRQPQHF.

This clonotype was seen only a few times. This chain links TRBV7-2 with TRBJ2-1; D gene uncertain. CDR3 length equals 15 residues. Trimming stripped 5 bases from V and 1 base from J, with 12 bases between. CDR1 is SGHTA, CDR2 FQGNSA, per germline. CDR3 residues: CASSIPDVSYNEQFF. The CDR3 nucleotides are TGTGCCAGCAGCATACCCGACGTTTCCTACAATGAGCAGTTCTTC. Drawing the rest from reference TRBV7-2 and TRBJ2-1, the complete variable domain is GAGVSQSPSNKVTEKGKDVELRCDPISGHTALYWYRQSLGQGLEFLIYFQGNSAPDKSGLPSDRFSAERTGGSVSTLTIQRTQQEDSAVYLCASSIPDVSYNEQFFGPGTRLTVL.

The chain employs TRBV27 and TRBJ1-5; no firm D call. Between the trimmed V and J ends, which lost 5 bases and 6 bases, there was a span of 11 bases. CDR1 and CDR2 from the germline V gene are MNHEY and SMNVEV (reference sequence). CDR3 size: 13 residues. CDR3 in DNA: TGTGCCAGCAGTCCTTGGAATTCTCAGCCCCAGCATTTT. The encoded protein is CASSPWNSQPQHF.